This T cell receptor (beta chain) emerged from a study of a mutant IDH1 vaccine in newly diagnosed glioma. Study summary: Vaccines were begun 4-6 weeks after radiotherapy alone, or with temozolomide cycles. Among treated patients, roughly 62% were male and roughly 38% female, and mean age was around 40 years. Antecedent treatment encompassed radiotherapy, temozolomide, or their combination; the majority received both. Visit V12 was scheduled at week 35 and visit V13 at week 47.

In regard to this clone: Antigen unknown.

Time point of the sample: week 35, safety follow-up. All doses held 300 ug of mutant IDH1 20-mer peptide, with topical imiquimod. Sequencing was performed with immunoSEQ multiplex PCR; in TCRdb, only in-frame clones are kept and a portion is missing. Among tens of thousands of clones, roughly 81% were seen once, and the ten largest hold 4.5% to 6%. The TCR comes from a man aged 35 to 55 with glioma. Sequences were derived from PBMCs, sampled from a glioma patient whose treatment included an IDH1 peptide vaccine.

DNA of the CDR3: TGTGCCAGCAGCCCGGGACAGGGAAGCTATGGCTACACCTTC. Amino acids: CASSPGQGSYGYTF. This sequence joins TRBV5-6 and TRBJ1-2; 9 bases match TRBD1. Trimming at V came to 4 bases and at J to 4 bases, leaving 5 bases not matched to a gene. Germline CDR1 is SGHDT and CDR2 is YYEEEE. The CDR3 totals 14 residues.